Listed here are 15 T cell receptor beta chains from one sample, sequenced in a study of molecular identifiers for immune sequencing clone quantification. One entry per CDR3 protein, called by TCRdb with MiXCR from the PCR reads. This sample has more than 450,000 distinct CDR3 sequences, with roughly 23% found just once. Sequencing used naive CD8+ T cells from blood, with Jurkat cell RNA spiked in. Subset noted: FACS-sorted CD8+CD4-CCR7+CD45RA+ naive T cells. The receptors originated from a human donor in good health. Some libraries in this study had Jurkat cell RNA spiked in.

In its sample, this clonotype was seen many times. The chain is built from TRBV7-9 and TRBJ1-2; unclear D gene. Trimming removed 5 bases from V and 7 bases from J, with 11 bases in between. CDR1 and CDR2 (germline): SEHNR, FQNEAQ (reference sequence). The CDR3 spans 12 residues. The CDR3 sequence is CASSLELFGYTF. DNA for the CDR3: TGTGCCAGCAGCCTAGAATTATTTGGCTACACCTTC.

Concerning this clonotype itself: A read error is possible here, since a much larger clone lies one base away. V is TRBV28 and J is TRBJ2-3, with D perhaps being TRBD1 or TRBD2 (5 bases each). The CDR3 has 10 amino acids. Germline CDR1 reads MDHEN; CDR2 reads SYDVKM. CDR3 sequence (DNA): TGTGCCAGCAGTTCGTCCGGGGCAGACTTT. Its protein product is CASSSSGADF. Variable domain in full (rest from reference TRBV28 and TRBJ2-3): DVKVTQSSRYLVKRTGEKVFLECVQDMDHENMFWYRQDPGLGLRLIYFSYDVKMKEKGDIPEGYSVSREKKERFSLILESASTNQTSMYLCASSSSGADFGPGTRLTVL.

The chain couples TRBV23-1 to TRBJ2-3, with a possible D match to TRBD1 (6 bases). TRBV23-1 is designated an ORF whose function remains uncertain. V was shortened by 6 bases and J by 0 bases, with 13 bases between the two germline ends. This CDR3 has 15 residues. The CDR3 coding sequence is TGCGCCAGCAGAAAACAGGGCTGTAGCACAGATACGCAGTATTTT. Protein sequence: CASRKQGCSTDTQYF.

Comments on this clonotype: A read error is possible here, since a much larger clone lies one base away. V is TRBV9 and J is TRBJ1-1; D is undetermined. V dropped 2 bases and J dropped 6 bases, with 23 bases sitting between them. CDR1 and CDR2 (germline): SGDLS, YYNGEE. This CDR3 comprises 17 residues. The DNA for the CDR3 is TGTGCCAGCAGCGTGCGAGGGATTTCGCCCCTGGGTCCTGAAGCTTTCTTT. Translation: CASSVRGISPLGPEAFF.

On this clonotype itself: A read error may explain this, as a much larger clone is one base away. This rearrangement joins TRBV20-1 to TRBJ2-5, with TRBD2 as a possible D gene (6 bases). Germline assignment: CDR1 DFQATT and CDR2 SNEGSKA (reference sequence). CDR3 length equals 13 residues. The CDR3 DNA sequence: TGCGGTGCTAGTTTGGCGGGACAAGAGACCCAGTACTTC. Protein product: CGASLAGQETQYF.

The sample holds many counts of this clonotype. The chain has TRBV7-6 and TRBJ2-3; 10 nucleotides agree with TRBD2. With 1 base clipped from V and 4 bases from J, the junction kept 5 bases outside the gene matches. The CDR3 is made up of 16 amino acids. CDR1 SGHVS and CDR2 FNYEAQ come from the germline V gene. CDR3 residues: CASSLGLAGVADTQYF. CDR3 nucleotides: TGTGCCAGCAGCTTAGGTCTAGCGGGAGTCGCAGATACGCAGTATTTT.

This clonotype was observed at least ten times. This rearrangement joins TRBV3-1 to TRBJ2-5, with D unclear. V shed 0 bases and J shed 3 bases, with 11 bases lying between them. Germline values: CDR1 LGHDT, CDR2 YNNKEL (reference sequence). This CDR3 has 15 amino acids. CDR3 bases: TGTGCCAGCAGCCAAGATAGGCAGTCCGAAGAGACCCAGTACTTC. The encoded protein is CASSQDRQSEETQYF.

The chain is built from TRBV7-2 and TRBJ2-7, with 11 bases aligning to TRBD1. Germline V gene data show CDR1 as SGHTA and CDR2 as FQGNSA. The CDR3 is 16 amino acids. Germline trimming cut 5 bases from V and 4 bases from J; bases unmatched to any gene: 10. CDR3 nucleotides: TGTGCCAGCAGCGCAGAAGGGACAGGGGGTTGGTACGAGCAGTACTTC. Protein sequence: CASSAEGTGGWYEQYF.

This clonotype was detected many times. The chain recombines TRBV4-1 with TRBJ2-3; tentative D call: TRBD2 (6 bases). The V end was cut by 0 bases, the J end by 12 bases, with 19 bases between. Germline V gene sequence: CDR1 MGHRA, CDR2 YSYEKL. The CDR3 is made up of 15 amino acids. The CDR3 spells CASSQEAGRGIDQYF. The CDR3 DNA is TGCGCCAGCAGCCAAGAAGCGGGTCGGGGAATTGATCAGTATTTT.

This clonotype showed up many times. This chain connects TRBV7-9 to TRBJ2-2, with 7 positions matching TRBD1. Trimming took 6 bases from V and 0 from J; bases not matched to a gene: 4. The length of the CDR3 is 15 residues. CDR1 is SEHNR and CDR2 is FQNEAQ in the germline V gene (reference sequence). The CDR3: CASSPGTANTGELFF. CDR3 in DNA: TGTGCCAGCAGTCCCGGGACAGCGAACACCGGGGAGCTGTTTTTT.

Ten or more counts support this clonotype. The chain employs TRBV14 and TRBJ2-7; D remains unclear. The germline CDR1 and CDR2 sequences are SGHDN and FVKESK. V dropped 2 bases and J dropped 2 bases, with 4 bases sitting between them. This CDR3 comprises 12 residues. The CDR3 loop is CASSQQPYEQYF. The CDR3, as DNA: TGTGCCAGCAGCCAACAGCCCTACGAGCAGTACTTC.

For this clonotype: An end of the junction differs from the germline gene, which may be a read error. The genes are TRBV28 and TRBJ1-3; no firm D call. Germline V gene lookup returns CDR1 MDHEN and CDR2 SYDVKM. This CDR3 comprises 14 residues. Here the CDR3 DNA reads TGTGCCAGCAGTTTATTTGGGGTCGGAAGCACCATATATTTT. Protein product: CASSLFGVGSTIYF.

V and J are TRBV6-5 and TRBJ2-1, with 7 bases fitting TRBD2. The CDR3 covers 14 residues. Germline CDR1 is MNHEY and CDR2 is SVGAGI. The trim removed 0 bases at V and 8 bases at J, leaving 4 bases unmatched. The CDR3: CASSYSGGHDEQFF. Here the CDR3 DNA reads TGTGCCAGCAGTTACTCGGGAGGGCACGATGAGCAGTTCTTC.

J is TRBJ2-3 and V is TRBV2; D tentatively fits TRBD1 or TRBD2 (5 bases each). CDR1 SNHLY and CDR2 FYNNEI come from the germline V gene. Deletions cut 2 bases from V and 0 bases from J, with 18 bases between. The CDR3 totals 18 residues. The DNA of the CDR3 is TGTGCCAGCAGTGAAAGGGTAATCGGGGACCCAAGCACAGATACGCAGTATTTT. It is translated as CASSERVIGDPSTDTQYF.

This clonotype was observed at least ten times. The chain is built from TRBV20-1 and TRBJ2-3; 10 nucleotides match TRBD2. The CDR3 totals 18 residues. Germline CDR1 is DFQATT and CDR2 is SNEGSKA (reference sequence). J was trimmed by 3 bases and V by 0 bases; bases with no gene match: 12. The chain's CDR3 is CSARDLEWKREGTDTQYF. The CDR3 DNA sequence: TGCAGTGCTAGAGATCTGGAGTGGAAGCGGGAGGGTACAGATACGCAGTATTTT.